This T cell receptor (beta chain) was observed in a study of blood T cell repertoires in COVID-19. Study as a whole: Samples came from the United States, Italy and Spain, spanning acute and convalescent COVID-19. PBMCs, B-cell-depleted T cells, or T cells were the source of the cDNA or gDNA that made up the material.

In the original workflow: For nucleated cells, counts were estimated from reference gene primer amplification. Repertoires were generated with immunoSEQ multiplex PCR, while TCRdb's copy carries only in-frame clones and drops some. V and J calls and clone size are given by that table; D and trimming were obtained from the DNA. The sample carries 200,000 to 250,000 clones, about 84% recorded once. Seattle patients were enrolled during active infection and followed longitudinally. Germline CDR1 is SGHNT and CDR2 is YYREEE (reference sequence). The CDR3 is 14 residues long. Deletions cut 5 bases from V and 1 base from J, with 12 bases between.

This chain joins TRBV5-4 and TRBJ1-1, with TRBD1 as a possible D gene (6 bases). This receptor was obtained from a woman of 80 years or more with COVID-19, enrolled during active disease. The specimen sequenced was peripheral blood. The CDR3 region is CASSPGTTNTEAFF. Here the CDR3 DNA reads TGTGCCAGCAGTCCCGGGACAACGAACACTGAAGCTTTCTTT. The full variable domain, its missing parts supplied by reference TRBV5-4 and TRBJ1-1, is ETGVTQSPTHLIKTRGQQVTLRCSSQSGHNTVSWYQQALGQGPQFIFQYYREEENGRGNFPPRFSGLQFPNYSSELNVNALELDDSALYLCASSPGTTNTEAFFGQGTRLTVV.